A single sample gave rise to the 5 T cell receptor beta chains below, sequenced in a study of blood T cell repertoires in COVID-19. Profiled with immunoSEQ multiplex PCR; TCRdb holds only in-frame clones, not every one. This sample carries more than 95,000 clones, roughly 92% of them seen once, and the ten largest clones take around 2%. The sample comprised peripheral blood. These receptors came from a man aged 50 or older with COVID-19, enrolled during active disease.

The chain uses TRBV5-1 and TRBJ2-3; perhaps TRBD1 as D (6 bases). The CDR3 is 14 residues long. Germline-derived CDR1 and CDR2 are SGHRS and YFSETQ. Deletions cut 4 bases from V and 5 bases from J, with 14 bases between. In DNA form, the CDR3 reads TGCGCCAGCAGCGCGGACTCAGGGGTAGATACGCAGTATTTT. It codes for CASSADSGVDTQYF.

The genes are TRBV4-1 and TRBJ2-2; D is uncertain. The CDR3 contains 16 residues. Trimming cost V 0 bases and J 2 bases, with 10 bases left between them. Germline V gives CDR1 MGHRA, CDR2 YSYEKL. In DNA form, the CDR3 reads TGCGCCAGCAGCCAAGATCGAACAATAAACACCGGGGAGCTGTTTTTT. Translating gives CASSQDRTINTGELFF.

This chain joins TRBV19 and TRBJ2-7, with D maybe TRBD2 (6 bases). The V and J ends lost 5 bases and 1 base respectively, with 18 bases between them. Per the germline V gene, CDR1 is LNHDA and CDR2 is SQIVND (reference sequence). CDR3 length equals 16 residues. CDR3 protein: CASSPVGGRRSYEQYF. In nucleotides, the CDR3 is TGTGCCAGTAGTCCAGTCGGGGGTAGGCGTTCCTACGAGCAGTACTTC.

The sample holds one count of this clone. The CDR3 region is CASSLRSASGANVLTF. DNA for the CDR3: TGTGCCAGCAGCTTACGAAGCGCGAGTGGGGCCAACGTCCTGACTTTC. The chain employs TRBV11-3 and TRBJ2-6, with unresolved D. The CDR3 runs to 16 residues. Germline V gives CDR1 SGHNT, CDR2 YENEEA. Deletions cut 2 bases from V and 3 bases from J, with 11 bases between.

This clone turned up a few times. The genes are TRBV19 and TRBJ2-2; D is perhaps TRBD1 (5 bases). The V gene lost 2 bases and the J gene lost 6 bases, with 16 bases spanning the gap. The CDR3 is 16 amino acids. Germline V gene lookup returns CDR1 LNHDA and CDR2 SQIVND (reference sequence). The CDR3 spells CASSIKWGEVPGELFF. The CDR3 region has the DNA TGTGCCAGTAGTATAAAGTGGGGCGAGGTACCCGGGGAGCTGTTTTTT.